This TCR beta chain was sequenced during a study of CD8 T cells in ankylosing spondylitis. J gave up 1 base and V 7 bases, and 8 bases lay outside the gene matches. The CDR3 totals 15 residues. Libraries of TCR beta came from quantitative 5'-RACE with molecular barcodes. TCRdb re-analysed the 5' RACE reads in MiXCR, keeping a single row per CDR3 protein. The table records nearly 350,000 distinct CDR3 sequences, about 15% of them present only once. The sample holds many counts of this clonotype. The chain links TRBV12-3 or TRBV12-4 to TRBJ2-7; 9 bases match TRBD2. The clonotype was recovered from a male donor with ankylosing spondylitis or in good health (not recorded which). What was sequenced was blood, either unsorted or a sorted T cell fraction (not recorded which). Here the CDR3 reads CASKPGLALSYEQYF. The CDR3 coding sequence is TGTGCCAGCAAACCGGGACTAGCCCTATCCTACGAGCAGTACTTC.